This T cell receptor beta chain was profiled in a study of blood T cell repertoires in COVID-19. Original handling: The authors estimated nucleated cell counts from reference gene primer amplification. Using immunoSEQ multiplex PCR, the repertoire was profiled, and TCRdb retains in-frame clones only, with some absent. V and J calls and clone size are copied from that table; D and trimming were computed from the DNA. This sample has around 190,000 clones, with 75% to 85% found just once. The CDR3 has 15 amino acids. In germline, CDR1 is SNHLY, CDR2 FYNNEI. V was clipped by 11 bases and J by 2 bases; unmatched bases: 12.

This TCR came from a woman in her 50s with acute COVID-19. Sequenced material: PBMCs or T cells enriched from blood (not recorded which). This rearrangement joins TRBV2 to TRBJ2-1; the match to TRBD2 covers 7 bases. CDR3: CASPPGEGTYNEQFF. In nucleotides, the CDR3 is TGTGCCTCTCCCCCTGGGGAGGGAACCTACAATGAGCAGTTCTTC.